The sequence of this T cell receptor beta chain was determined in a study of blood T cell repertoires in COVID-19. The wider study: Samples taken during acute and convalescent COVID-19 were collected in the United States, Italy and Spain. PBMCs, B-cell-depleted T cells, or T cells were the source of the cDNA or gDNA that made up the material.

Between the trimmed V and J ends, which lost 4 bases and 7 bases, there was a span of 10 bases. This CDR3 is built from 12 residues. In the original processing: Estimation of nucleated cell counts was performed using reference gene primer amplification. TCRdb's copy holds only in-frame clones and misses some; the assay was immunoSEQ multiplex PCR. V and J calls and clone size follow that table, whereas D and trimming were derived from the DNA. The sample includes 270,000 or so clones, 86% seen only once; the top ten take less than 3%. The sequence came from a woman in her 30s with active or convalescent COVID-19. The specimen was peripheral blood. The chain uses TRBV12-3 or TRBV12-4 and TRBJ1-1, with D possibly being TRBD1 (5 bases). The CDR3 here is CASSYRPNEAFF. In DNA form, the CDR3 reads TGTGCCAGCAGTTACAGGCCTAATGAAGCTTTCTTT.